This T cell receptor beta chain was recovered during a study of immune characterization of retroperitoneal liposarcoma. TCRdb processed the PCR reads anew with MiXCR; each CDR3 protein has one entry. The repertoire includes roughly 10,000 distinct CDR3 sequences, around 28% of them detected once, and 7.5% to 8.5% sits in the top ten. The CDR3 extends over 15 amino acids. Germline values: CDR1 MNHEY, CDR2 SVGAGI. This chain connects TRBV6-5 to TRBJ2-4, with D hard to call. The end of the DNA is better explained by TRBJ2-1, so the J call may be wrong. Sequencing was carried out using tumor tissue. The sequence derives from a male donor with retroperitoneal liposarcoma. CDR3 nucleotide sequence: TGTGCCAGCAGTGTGCGACGAACCCTGCCGGGCATTCAGTTCTTC. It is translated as CASSVRRTLPGIQFF.